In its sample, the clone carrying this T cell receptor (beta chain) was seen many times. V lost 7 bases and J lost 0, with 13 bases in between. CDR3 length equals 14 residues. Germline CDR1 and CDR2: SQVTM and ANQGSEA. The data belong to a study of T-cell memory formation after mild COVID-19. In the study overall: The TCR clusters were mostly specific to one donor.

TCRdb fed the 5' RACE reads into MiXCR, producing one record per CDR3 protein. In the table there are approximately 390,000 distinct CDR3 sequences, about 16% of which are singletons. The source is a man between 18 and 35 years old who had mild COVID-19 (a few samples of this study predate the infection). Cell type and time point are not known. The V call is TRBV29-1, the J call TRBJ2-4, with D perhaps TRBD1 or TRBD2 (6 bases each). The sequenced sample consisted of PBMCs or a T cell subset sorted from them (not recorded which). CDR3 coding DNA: TGCAGCGCTGCTGGGGGGCTAGCCAAAAACATTCAGTACTTC. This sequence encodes CSAAGGLAKNIQYF.